One sample yielded the 5 T cell receptor beta chains listed below, sequenced in a study of T cell responses to AZD1222 COVID-19 vaccine (dated by TCRdb to about 2021). The method was the immunoSEQ multiplex PCR assay. This is the immuneACCESS table as TCRdb keeps it, with only in-frame sequences that have V and J called. A part of the clones is gone; compared with another copy, unresolved V genes explain less than half, and the rest is unexplained. Recorded for this sample are fewer than 85,000 clones; roughly 91% of them occurred a single time. The biggest ten clones account for around 4.4% of the sample. Read against the paper, the sample's time point label means: about 28 days (+/-7) after the second vaccine dose. Interpreted using the paper, the treatment or condition label stands for: meningococcal conjugate vaccine given as trial control. The sequencing used peripheral blood, collected 28 days after the second dose of the MenACWY control vaccine. Source of these receptors: an adult who received the MenACWY meningococcal vaccine as a control.

This clone occurred once. The chain employs TRBV19 and TRBJ1-1; D not resolved. The germline V gene has CDR1 LNHDA and CDR2 SQIVND (reference sequence). This CDR3 is built from 13 residues. Trimming pared 1 base from V and 1 base from J, leaving 4 bases between. The CDR3: CASSIGPNTEAFF. CDR3 DNA sequence: TGTGCCAGTAGTATAGGACCGAACACTGAAGCTTTCTTT.

V gene TRBV4-3 combines with J gene TRBJ1-4, with D tentatively TRBD1 (6 bases). The CDR3 extends over 16 amino acids. CDR1 is LGHNA, CDR2 YSLEER, per germline. Trimming took 4 bases from V and 0 from J, leaving 12 bases between them. The CDR3 region is CASSRDNDATNEKLFF. Written as DNA, the CDR3 is TGCGCCAGCAGCCGGGACAACGATGCAACTAATGAAAAACTGTTTTTT.

This chain connects TRBV4-3 to TRBJ2-1; possibly TRBD1 for D (7 bases). Trimming removed 1 base from V and 5 bases from J, with 12 bases in between. The CDR3 sequence is 15 residues long. Germline CDR1 is LGHNA and CDR2 is YSLEER. CDR3 loop: CASSQGRGRNNEQFF. CDR3 DNA sequence: TGCGCCAGCAGCCAAGGGAGGGGGCGAAACAATGAGCAGTTCTTC.

The count of this clone is one. V gene TRBV6-5 combines with J gene TRBJ2-5; D ambiguous. The V and J ends lost 2 bases and 7 bases respectively, with 11 bases between them. This CDR3 contains 13 residues. CDR1 and CDR2 (germline): MNHEY, SVGAGI. The CDR3 sequence: CASSYGQAGTQYF. CDR3 nucleotide sequence: TGTGCCAGCAGTTACGGGCAGGCCGGGACCCAGTACTTC.

The CDR3 reads CASSTRRQAFNQPQHF. The CDR3 DNA sequence: TGTGCCAGTAGTACCCGGCGGCAGGCCTTTAATCAGCCCCAGCATTTT. The chain joins TRBV19 to TRBJ1-5; D unresolved. CDR1 and CDR2 (germline): LNHDA, SQIVND (reference sequence). V lost 4 bases and J lost 4, with 17 bases in between. This CDR3 region has 16 residues.